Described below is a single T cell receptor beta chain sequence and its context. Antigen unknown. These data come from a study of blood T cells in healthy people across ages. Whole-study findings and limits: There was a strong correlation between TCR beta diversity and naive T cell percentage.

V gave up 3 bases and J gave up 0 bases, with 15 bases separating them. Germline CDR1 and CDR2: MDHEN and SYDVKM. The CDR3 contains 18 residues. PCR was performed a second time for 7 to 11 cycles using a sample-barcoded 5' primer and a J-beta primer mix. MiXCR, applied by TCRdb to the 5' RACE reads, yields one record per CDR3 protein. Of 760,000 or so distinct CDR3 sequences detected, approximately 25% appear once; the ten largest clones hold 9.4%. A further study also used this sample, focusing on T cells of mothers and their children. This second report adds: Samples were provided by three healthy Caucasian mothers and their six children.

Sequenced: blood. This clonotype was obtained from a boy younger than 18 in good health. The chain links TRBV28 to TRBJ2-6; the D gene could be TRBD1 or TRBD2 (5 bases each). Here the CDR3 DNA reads TGTGCCAGCAGTTTGTTAGGCAGGGAGAGCTCTGGGGCCAACGTCCTGACTTTC. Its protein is CASSLLGRESSGANVLTF.